The sequence of this TCR beta chain was determined in a study of OX40 agonist ivuxolimab in advanced cancers. Whole-study context: From about 23 to 85 years was the age range, with a mean of about 54 years, and around 83% were male. Previous treatment with anti-PD-1, anti-PD-L1 or anti-CTLA-4 therapy was allowed; more than 35% had received some.

Notes on this clone: As yet, its antigen is unknown.

The study, taken as a whole, reports: At doses 0.1 to 3.0 mg/kg, CD4+ and CD8+ clones expanded.

TCRdb's copy holds only in-frame clones and misses some; the assay was immunoSEQ multiplex PCR. The table has over 40,000 clones, around 85% seen once. CDR3 size: 14 residues. The V end lost 1 base, the J end lost 6 bases, and 9 bases lay between the germline ends. Germline values: CDR1 KGHSH, CDR2 LQKENI. The rearrangement uses TRBV18 and TRBJ1-4; tentatively, D is TRBD1 (5 bases). This sequence originates from an adult with an advanced solid tumor such as melanoma, head and neck, liver or kidney cancer. The sequencing here drew on CD4+ or CD8+ T cells sorted from blood, taken in a trial of the OX40 agonist ivuxolimab. The CDR3 region has the DNA TGTGCCAGCTCACCACAGGGGAGGGATGAAAAACTGTTTTTT. This codes for CASSPQGRDEKLFF.